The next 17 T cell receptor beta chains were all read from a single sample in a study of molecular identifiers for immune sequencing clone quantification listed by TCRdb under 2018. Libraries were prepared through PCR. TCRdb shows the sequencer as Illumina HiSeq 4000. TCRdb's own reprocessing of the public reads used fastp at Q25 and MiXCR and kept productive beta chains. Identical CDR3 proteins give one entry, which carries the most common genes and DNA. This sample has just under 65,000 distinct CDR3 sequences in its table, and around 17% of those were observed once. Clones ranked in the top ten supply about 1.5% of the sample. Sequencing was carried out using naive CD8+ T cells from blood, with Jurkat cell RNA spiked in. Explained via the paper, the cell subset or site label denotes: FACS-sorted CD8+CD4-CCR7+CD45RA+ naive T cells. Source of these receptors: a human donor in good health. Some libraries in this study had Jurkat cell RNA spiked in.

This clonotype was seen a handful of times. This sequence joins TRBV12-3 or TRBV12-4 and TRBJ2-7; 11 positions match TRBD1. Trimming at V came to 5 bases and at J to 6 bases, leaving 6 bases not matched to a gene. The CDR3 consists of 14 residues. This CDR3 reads CASSTTGTGGEQYF. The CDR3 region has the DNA TGTGCCAGCAGTACCACCGGGACAGGGGGCGAGCAGTACTTC.

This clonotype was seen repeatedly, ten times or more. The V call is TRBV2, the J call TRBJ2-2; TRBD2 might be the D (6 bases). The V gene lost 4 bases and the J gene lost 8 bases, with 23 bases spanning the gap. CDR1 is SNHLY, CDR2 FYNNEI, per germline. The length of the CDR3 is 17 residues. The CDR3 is CASSGWTGTPFRGELFF. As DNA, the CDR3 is TGTGCCAGCAGTGGGTGGACCGGGACTCCCTTCAGAGGGGAGCTGTTTTTT.

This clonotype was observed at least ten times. The CDR3 sequence is CASSQDRLAGGAQYF. The CDR3 nucleotides read TGCGCCAGCAGCCAAGATAGGCTAGCGGGAGGGGCCCAGTACTTC. This chain joins TRBV4-1 and TRBJ2-5; 12 nucleotides match TRBD2. V lost 0 bases and J lost 9; bases outside the gene matches: 5. Germline V CDR1 and CDR2: MGHRA, YSYEKL. There are 15 residues in the CDR3.

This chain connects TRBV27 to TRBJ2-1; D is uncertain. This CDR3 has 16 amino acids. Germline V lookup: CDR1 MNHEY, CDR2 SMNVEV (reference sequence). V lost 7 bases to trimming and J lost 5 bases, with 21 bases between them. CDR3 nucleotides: TGTGCCAGCACTATTTCTGTGTTTTACCCCAACAATGAGCAGTTCTTC. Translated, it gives CASTISVFYPNNEQFF.

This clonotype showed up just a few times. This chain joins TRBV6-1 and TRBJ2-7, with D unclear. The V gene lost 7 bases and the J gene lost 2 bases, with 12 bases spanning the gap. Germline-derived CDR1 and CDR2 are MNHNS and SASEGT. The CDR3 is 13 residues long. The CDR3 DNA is TGTGCCAGCATCCAGGACGGCCCCTACGAGCAGTACTTC. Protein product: CASIQDGPYEQYF.

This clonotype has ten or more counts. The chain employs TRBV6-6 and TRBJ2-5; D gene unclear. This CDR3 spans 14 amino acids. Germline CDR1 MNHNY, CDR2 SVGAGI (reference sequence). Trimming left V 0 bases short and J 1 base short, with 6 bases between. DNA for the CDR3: TGTGCCAGCAGTTACTCATACTTCCAAGAGACCCAGTACTTC. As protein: CASSYSYFQETQYF.

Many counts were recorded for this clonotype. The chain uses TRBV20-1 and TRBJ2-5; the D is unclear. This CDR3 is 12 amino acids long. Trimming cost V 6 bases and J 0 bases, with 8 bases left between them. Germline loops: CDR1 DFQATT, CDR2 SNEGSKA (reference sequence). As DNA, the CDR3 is TGCAGTGCCCGGGCGTACCAAGAGACCCAGTACTTC. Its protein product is CSARAYQETQYF.

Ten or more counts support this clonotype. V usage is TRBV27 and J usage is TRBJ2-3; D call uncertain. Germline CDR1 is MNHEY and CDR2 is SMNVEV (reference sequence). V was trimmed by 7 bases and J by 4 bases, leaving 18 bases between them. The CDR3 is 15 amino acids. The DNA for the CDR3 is TGTGCCAGCACCCATGAGACTTCCAAAGCAGATACGCAGTATTTT. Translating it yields CASTHETSKADTQYF.

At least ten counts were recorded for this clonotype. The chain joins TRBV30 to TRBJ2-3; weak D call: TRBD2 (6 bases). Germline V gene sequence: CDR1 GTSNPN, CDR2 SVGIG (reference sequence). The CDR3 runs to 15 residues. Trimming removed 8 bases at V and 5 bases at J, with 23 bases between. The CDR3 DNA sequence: TGTGCCGGAGACACCAACGGGAGTGGAGGAGATACGCAGTATTTT. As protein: CAGDTNGSGGDTQYF.

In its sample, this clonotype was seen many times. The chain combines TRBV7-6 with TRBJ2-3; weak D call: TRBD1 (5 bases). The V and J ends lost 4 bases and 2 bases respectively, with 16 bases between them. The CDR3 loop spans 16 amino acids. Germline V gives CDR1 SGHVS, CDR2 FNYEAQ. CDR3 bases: TGTGCCAGCAGCTCCTCGATGACAGTGGTCACAGATACGCAGTATTTT. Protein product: CASSSSMTVVTDTQYF.

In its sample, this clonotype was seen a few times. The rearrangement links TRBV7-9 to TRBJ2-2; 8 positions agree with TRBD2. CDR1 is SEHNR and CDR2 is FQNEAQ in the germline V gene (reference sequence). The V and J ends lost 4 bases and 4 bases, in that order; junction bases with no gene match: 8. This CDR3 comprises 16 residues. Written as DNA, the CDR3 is TGTGCCAGCAGCTCATTCGGGACTAGTAGCACCGGGGAGCTGTTTTTT. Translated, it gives CASSSFGTSSTGELFF.

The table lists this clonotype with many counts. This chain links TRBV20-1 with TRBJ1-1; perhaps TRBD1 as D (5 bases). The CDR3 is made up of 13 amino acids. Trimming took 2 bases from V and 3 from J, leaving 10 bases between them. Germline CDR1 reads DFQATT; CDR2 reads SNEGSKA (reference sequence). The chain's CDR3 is CSARPRVDTEAFF. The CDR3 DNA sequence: TGCAGTGCTAGACCCAGGGTTGACACTGAAGCTTTCTTT.

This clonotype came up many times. The CDR3 sequence: CASSHGSSYEQYF. CDR3 in DNA: TGTGCCAGCAGTCACGGTAGCTCCTACGAGCAGTACTTC. This chain links TRBV6-6 with TRBJ2-7, with no clear D. Germline V gives CDR1 MNHNY, CDR2 SVGAGI (reference sequence). The CDR3 totals 13 residues. Between the trimmed V and J ends, which lost 5 bases and 0 bases, there was a span of 8 bases.

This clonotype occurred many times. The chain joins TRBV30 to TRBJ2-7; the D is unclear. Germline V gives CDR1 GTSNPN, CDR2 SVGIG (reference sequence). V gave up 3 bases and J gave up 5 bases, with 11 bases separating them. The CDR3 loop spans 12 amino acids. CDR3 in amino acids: CAWSSPNNEQYF. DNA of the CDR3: TGTGCCTGGAGCTCCCCCAACAACGAGCAGTACTTC.

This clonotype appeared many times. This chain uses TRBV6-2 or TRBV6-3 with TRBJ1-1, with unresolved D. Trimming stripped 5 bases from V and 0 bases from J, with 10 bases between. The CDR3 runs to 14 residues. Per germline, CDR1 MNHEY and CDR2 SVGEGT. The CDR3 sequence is CASSHPTMNTEAFF. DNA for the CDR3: TGTGCCAGCAGTCACCCCACTATGAACACTGAAGCTTTCTTT.

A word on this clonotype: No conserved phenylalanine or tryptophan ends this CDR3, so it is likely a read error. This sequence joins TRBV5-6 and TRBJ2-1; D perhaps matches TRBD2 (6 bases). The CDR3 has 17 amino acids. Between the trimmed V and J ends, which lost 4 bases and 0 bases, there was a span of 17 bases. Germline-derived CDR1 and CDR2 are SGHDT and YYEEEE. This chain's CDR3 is CASSLLPRRGSYNEQFS. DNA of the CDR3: TGTGCCAGCAGCCTCCTCCCCCGGCGGGGCTCCTACAATGAGCAGTTCTCC.

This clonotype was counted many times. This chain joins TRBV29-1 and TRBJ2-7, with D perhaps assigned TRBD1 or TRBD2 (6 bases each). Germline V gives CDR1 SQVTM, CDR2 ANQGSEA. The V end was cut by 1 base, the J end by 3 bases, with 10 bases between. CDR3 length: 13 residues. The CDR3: CSVEGGRDYEQYF. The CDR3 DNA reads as TGCAGCGTTGAAGGGGGGCGGGACTACGAGCAGTACTTC.